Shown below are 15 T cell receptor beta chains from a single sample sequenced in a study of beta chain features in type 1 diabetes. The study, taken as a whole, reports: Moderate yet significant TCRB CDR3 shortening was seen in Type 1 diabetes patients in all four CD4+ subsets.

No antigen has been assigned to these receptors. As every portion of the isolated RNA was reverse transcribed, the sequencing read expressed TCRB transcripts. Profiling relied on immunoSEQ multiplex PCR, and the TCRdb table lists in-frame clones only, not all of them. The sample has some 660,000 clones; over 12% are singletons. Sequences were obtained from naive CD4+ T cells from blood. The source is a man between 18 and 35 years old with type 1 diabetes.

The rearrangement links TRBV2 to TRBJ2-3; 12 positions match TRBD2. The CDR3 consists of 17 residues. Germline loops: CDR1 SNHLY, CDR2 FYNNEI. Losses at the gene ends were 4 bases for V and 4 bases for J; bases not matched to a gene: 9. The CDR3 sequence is CASSVGTSGGSPDTQYF. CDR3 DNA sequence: TGTGCCAGCAGTGTCGGTACTAGCGGGGGGAGCCCAGATACGCAGTATTTT.

The CDR3 spells CASSLWGSNQPQHF. The CDR3 bases are TGTGCCAGCAGTTTATGGGGGAGCAATCAGCCCCAGCATTTT. The V gene is TRBV27, the J gene TRBJ1-5; D perhaps matches TRBD1 (5 bases). The germline V gene has CDR1 MNHEY and CDR2 SMNVEV (reference sequence). The CDR3 is made up of 14 amino acids. V lost 1 base to trimming and J lost 1 base, with 5 bases between them.

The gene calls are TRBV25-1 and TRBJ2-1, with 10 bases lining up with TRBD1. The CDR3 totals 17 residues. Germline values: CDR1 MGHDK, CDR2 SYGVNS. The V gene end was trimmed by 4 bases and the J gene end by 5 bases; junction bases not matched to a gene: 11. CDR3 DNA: TGTGCCAGCAGTGCCTATGAGGGACAGGGGCGCAACAATGAGCAGTTCTTC. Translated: CASSAYEGQGRNNEQFF.

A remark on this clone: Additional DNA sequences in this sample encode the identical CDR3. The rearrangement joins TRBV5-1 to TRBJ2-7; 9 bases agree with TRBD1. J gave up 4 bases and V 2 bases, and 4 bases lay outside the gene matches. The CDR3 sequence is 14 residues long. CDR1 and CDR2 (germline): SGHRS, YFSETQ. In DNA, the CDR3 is TGCGCCAGCAGCTTAGGGACAGGGAGATACGAGCAGTACTTC. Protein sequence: CASSLGTGRYEQYF.

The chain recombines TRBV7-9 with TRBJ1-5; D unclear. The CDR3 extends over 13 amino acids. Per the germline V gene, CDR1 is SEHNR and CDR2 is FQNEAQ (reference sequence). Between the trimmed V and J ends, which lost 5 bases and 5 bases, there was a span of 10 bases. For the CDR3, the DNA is TGTGCCAGCAGCGTGGGTATTGATCAGCCCCAGCATTTT. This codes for CASSVGIDQPQHF.

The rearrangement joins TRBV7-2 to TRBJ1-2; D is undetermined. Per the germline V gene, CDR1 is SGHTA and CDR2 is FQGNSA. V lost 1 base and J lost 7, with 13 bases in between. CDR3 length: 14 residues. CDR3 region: CASSLEPEWGGYTF. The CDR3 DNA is TGTGCCAGCAGCTTAGAACCCGAATGGGGTGGCTACACCTTC.

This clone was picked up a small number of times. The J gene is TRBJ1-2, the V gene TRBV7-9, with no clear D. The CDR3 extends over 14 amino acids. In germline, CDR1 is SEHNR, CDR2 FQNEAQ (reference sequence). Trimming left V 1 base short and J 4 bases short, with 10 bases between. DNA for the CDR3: TGTGCCAGCAGCTTAGATAGGGATCGCTATGGCTACACCTTC. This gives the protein CASSLDRDRYGYTF.

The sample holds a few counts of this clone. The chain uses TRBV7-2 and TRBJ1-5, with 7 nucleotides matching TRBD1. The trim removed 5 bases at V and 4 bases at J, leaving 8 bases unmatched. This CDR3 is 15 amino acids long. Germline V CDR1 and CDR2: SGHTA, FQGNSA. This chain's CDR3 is CASSPRTGANQPQHF. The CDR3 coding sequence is TGTGCCAGCAGCCCCCGGACAGGAGCGAATCAGCCCCAGCATTTT.

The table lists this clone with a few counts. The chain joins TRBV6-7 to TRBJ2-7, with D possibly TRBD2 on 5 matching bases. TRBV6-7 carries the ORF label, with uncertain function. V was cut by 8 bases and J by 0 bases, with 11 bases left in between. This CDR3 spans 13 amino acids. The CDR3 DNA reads TGTGCCAGCGACCAGCGGATCTCCTACGAGCAGTACTTC. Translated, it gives CASDQRISYEQYF.

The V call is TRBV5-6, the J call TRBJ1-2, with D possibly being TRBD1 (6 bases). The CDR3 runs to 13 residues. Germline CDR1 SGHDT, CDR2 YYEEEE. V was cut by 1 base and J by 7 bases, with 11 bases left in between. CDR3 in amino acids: CASSLNRAGGYTF. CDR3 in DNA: TGTGCCAGCAGCTTGAACAGGGCGGGTGGCTACACCTTC. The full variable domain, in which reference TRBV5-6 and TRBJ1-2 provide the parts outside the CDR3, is DAGVTQSPTHLIKTRGQQVTLRCSPKSGHDTVSWYQQALGQGPQFIFQYYEEEERQRGNFPDRFSGHQFPNYSSELNVNALLLGDSALYLCASSLNRAGGYTFGSGTRLTVV.

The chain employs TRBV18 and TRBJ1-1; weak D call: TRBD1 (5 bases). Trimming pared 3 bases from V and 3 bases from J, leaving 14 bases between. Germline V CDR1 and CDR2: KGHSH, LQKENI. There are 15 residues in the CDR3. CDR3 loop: CASSPLSGRDTEAFF. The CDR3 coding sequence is TGTGCCAGCTCACCCTTATCGGGACGCGACACTGAAGCTTTCTTT. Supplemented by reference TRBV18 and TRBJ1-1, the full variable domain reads NAGVMQNPRHLVRRRGQEARLRCSPMKGHSHVYWYRQLPEEGLKFMVYLQKENIIDESGMPKERFSAEFPKEGPSILRIQQVVRGDSAAYFCASSPLSGRDTEAFFGQGTRLTVV.

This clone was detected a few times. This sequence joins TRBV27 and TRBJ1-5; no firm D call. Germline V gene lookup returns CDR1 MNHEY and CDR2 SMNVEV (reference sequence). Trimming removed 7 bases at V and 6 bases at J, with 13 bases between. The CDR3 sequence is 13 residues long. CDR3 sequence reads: CASTFGIGQPQHF. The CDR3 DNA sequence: TGTGCCAGCACCTTCGGAATTGGTCAGCCCCAGCATTTT.

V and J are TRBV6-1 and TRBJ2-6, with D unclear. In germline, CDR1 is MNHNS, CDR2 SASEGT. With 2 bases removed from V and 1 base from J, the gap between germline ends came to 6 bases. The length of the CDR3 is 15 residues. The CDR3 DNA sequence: TGTGCCAGCAGTGAATCAGCTTCTGGGGCCAACGTCCTGACTTTC. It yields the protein CASSESASGANVLTF.

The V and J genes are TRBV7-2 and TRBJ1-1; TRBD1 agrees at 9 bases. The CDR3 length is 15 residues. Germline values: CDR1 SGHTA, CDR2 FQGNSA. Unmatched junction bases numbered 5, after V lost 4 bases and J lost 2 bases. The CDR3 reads CASSSTTGGNTEAFF. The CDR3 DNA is TGTGCCAGCAGCTCGACGACAGGGGGAAACACTGAAGCTTTCTTT.

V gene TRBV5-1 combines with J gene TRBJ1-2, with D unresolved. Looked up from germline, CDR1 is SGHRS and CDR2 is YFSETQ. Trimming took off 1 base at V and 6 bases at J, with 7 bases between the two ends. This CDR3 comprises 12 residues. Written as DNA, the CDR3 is TGCGCCAGCAGCTTGCCGGGGAATGGCTACACCTTC. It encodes CASSLPGNGYTF.